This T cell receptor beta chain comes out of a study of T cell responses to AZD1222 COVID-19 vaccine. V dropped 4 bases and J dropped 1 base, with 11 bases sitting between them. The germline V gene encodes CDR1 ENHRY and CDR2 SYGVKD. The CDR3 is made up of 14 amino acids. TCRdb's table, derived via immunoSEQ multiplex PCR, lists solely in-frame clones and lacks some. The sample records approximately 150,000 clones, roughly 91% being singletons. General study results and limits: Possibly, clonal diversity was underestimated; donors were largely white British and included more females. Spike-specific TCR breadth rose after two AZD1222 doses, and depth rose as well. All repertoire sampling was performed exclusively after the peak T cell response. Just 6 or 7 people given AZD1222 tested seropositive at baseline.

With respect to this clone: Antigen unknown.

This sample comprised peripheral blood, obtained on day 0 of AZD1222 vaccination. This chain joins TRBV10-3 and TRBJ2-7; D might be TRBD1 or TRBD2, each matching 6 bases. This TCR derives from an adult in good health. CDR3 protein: CAISAGGSSYEQYF. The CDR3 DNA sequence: TGTGCCATCAGTGCCGGGGGCTCATCCTACGAGCAGTACTTC.